Given below is one T cell receptor beta chain in context. Its cognate antigen has yet to be identified. Qualities for individual bases were not recorded, and no much larger clone is one base off. To sequence the TCRbeta CDR3 region, genomic DNA was isolated from the sorted cells. TCRbeta CDR3 regions were sequenced using the immunoSEQ Assay. The table comes from immuneACCESS by way of TCRdb, which keeps in-frame sequences with V and J called. Part of the clones is missing from these tables; in studies checked, under half for an unresolved V gene and the rest for unknown reasons. The sample yields about 96,000 clones; under 90% were counted once. Less than 6% of the sample belongs to the ten largest clones. This sample stems from a study of OX40 agonist ivuxolimab in advanced cancers. The study in broad terms: The costimulatory receptor OX40 (CD134) was targeted by ivuxolimab, a fully human IgG2 agonistic monoclonal antibody. Intravenous ivuxolimab was administered to patients every 2 weeks at six dose levels: 0.01, 0.1, 0.3, 1.5, 3 and 10 mg/kg. Among the roughly 52 dose-escalation patients, approximately 20 had hepatocellular carcinoma, roughly 15 melanoma, 9 renal cell carcinoma and 9 head and neck cancer. The dose-escalation cohort was 82.7% male with a mean age of about 58 years, ranging from about 20 to 80. Prior anti-PD-1, anti-PD-L1 or anti-CTLA-4 therapy was permitted, and about two fifths of dose-escalation patients had received checkpoint inhibitors. Partial responses occurred in three dose-escalation patients: two with cutaneous melanoma and one with hepatocellular carcinoma. Peripheral TCRbeta sequencing was intended to test whether TCR sequence diversity was altered and clonal T-cell expansion was caused by ivuxolimab. The paper covers the monotherapy dose-escalation part of the phase I ivuxolimab trial, which included N = 52 patients. Points the paper makes about the study in general: After ivuxolimab, more expanded clones were found on average in CD8+ T cells than in CD4+ T cells. Antigen specificity was not determined for the clonally expanded peripheral T cells. Low levels of normalized T-cell clonal expansion were also seen in some patients who did not respond. At doses of 0.1 to 3.0 mg/kg, clonal expansion of both CD4+ and CD8+ blood T cells was observed from baseline to week 6. In the 0.1-3.0 mg/kg groups, partial responders had among the lowest normalized peripheral clonal expansion, particularly in CD8+ T cells.

V is pared back by 3 bases and J by 5 bases, with 14 bases lying between the germline termini. Looking up the germline V gene yields CDR1 KGHSH and CDR2 LQKENI. The CDR3 sequence holds 14 residues, the cysteine and phenylalanine included. Only CDR3 DNA remains: 42 bases, in frame from the first base. Patients with autoimmune disease history or receiving systemic immunosuppression were excluded from the trial. Peripheral blood for TCR sequencing was collected from all dose cohorts at baseline, on cycle 4 day 1, and on cycle 7 day 1. The samples were taken from a phase I, first-in-human, multicenter, open-label dose-escalation trial of ivuxolimab. The trial enrolled adults with locally advanced or metastatic head and neck squamous cell, hepatocellular, melanoma or renal cell carcinoma. Before TCR sequencing, CD4+ and CD8+ T cells were separately sorted from peripheral blood.

The material was CD4+ or CD8+ T cells sorted from blood, obtained in a trial of the OX40 agonist ivuxolimab. The sequence joins TRBV18 to TRBJ2-7; the D call is tentative, TRBD1 or TRBD2, as each matches 5 bases. This clonotype was obtained from an adult with an advanced solid tumor such as melanoma, head and neck, liver or kidney cancer. The CDR3 sequence is CASSPASGTHEQYF. The DNA sequence follows: TGTGCCAGCTCACCTGCCTCAGGGACCCACGAGCAGTACTTC.